The 28 T cell receptor beta chains presented below share a single source sample, sequenced in a study of CD8 T cells in Susac syndrome. Random-hexamer reverse transcription was applied to roughly 0.5 to 1 ug RNA. MiXCR, run by TCRdb on the immunoSEQ multiplex PCR reads, gives a single entry per CDR3 protein. The sample comprises 150,000 or so distinct CDR3 sequences, approximately 96% of which are singletons, and around 0.15% rests with the top ten. The specimen sequenced was CD4+ T cells from PBMCs. These receptors came from a human donor in good health.

The genes are TRBV12-3 or TRBV12-4 and TRBJ2-1; 8 bases align to TRBD2. The CDR3 has 16 residues. The ends lost 5 bases at V and 4 bases at J; junction bases unmatched: 10. CDR3 coding DNA: TGTGCCAGCAGTCCTGGAGCGGGGGCTGGATACAATGAGCAGTTCTTC. Encoded protein: CASSPGAGAGYNEQFF.

This clonotype showed up just once. The CDR3 region is CATSDVPGPRITDTQYF. CDR3 bases: TGTGCCACCAGTGATGTACCGGGACCGCGCATCACAGATACGCAGTATTTT. The chain joins TRBV24-1 to TRBJ2-3, with D perhaps assigned TRBD1 or TRBD2 (5 bases each). The germline CDR1 and CDR2 sequences are KGHDR and SFDVKD. The CDR3 is made up of 17 amino acids. V lost 3 bases and J lost 2, with 17 bases in between.

V and J are TRBV4-1 and TRBJ1-2, with D possibly matching TRBD1 (6 bases). Germline V gives CDR1 MGHRA, CDR2 YSYEKL. The CDR3 runs 15 residues. V gave up 4 bases and J gave up 4 bases, with 16 bases separating them. In nucleotides, the CDR3 is TGCGCCAGCAGCCCAATGACAGGAAATGGCTATGGCTACACCTTC. Protein product: CASSPMTGNGYGYTF.

The genes are TRBV4-3 and TRBJ2-1; possible D gene TRBD2, 7 bases. The V gene lost 1 base and the J gene lost 8 bases, with 15 bases spanning the gap. CDR1 and CDR2 from the germline V gene are LGHNA and YSLEER. The CDR3 loop spans 15 amino acids. The CDR3 loop reads CASSQAGGGAYEQFF. CDR3 nucleotides: TGCGCCAGCAGCCAAGCTGGTGGGGGGGCCTATGAGCAGTTCTTC.

The chain recombines TRBV29-1 with TRBJ2-5; no reliable D call. Deletions cut 0 bases from V and 6 bases from J, with 11 bases between. This CDR3 is 13 amino acids long. CDR1 and CDR2 (germline): SQVTM, ANQGSEA. In nucleotides, the CDR3 is TGCAGCGTTGAAGATCGCGGCGTGCAGACCCAGTACTTC. It is translated as CSVEDRGVQTQYF.

The V and J genes are TRBV20-1 and TRBJ1-5; the match to TRBD1 covers 7 bases. The CDR3 spans 12 residues. Per the germline V gene, CDR1 is DFQATT and CDR2 is SNEGSKA (reference sequence). V shed 6 bases and J 9 bases; nucleotides not matched to a gene: 8. CDR3 region: CSARDSARPQHF. In DNA form, the CDR3 reads TGCAGTGCACGGGACAGCGCGCGGCCCCAGCATTTT.

V usage is TRBV9 and J usage is TRBJ1-1, with D perhaps matching TRBD1 (6 bases). From germline, CDR1 is SGDLS and CDR2 YYNGEE. The CDR3 consists of 13 residues. V was cut by 3 bases and J by 3 bases, with 9 bases left in between. CDR3 in DNA: TGTGCCAGCAGCGAGGGGGTTCACACTGAAGCTTTCTTT. This sequence encodes CASSEGVHTEAFF.

V gene TRBV9 combines with J gene TRBJ1-1, with D hard to call. The germline CDR1 and CDR2 sequences are SGDLS and YYNGEE. The CDR3 is 13 amino acids. The V end was cut by 6 bases, the J end by 1 base, with 10 bases between. The CDR3, as DNA: TGTGCCAGCAACCGGGAGGGGAACACTGAAGCTTTCTTT. As protein: CASNREGNTEAFF.

The chain links TRBV19 to TRBJ2-3; TRBD1 agrees at 7 bases. Germline-derived CDR1 and CDR2 are LNHDA and SQIVND (reference sequence). The V gene end was trimmed by 7 bases and the J gene end by 2 bases; junction bases not matched to a gene: 6. CDR3 length: 14 residues. The DNA for the CDR3 is TGTGCCAGTAAAGACAGGGTGAACACAGATACGCAGTATTTT. Encoded protein: CASKDRVNTDTQYF.

The chain recombines TRBV3-1 with TRBJ1-1, with unresolved D. The V end was cut by 0 bases, the J end by 3 bases, with 8 bases between. This CDR3 region has 14 residues. From germline, CDR1 is LGHDT and CDR2 YNNKEL (reference sequence). Written as DNA, the CDR3 is TGTGCCAGCAGCCAAGATGAGGGATACACTGAAGCTTTCTTT. Protein: CASSQDEGYTEAFF.

This chain uses TRBV9 with TRBJ2-2; a possible D gene is TRBD1 (6 bases). The V end lost 0 bases, the J end lost 4 bases, and 10 bases lay between the germline ends. The CDR3 is made up of 15 amino acids. CDR1 is SGDLS and CDR2 is YYNGEE in the germline V gene. CDR3 coding DNA: TGTGCCAGCAGCGTAGGGGGGACATCCACCGGGGAGCTGTTTTTT. This codes for CASSVGGTSTGELFF. Supplemented by reference TRBV9 and TRBJ2-2, the full variable domain reads DSGVTQTPKHLITATGQRVTLRCSPRSGDLSVYWYQQSLDQGLQFLIQYYNGEERAKGNILERFSAQQFPDLHSELNLSSLELGDSALYFCASSVGGTSTGELFFGEGSRLTVL.

V and J are TRBV29-1 and TRBJ2-5; TRBD2 agrees at 14 bases. The CDR3 has 15 residues. V lost 6 bases and J lost 7; bases outside the gene matches: 10. Germline V CDR1 and CDR2: SQVTM, ANQGSEA. CDR3 amino acids: CSVRLAGGRVGTQYF. CDR3 nucleotide sequence: TGCAGCGTGAGACTAGCGGGGGGGCGAGTGGGGACCCAGTACTTC. The complete variable domain, with remaining parts taken from reference TRBV29-1 and TRBJ2-5, reads SAVISQKPSRDICQRGTSLTIQCQVDSQVTMMFWYRQQPGQSLTLIATANQGSEATYESGFVIDKFPISRPNLTFSTLTVSNMSPEDSSIYLCSVRLAGGRVGTQYFGPGTRLLVL.

This clonotype came up once. This chain joins TRBV29-1 and TRBJ1-5, with D hard to call. V was trimmed by 4 bases and J by 4 bases, leaving 11 bases between them. There are 13 residues in the CDR3. Germline loops: CDR1 SQVTM, CDR2 ANQGSEA. The CDR3 bases are TGCAGCGTTGCGCAAAACCAAAATCAGCCCCAGCATTTT. Residues: CSVAQNQNQPQHF.

J is TRBJ1-2 and V is TRBV27, with 8 nucleotides matching TRBD1. The junction had 16 bases not matched to a gene; V was cut back by 5 bases and J by 5 bases. CDR3 length equals 17 residues. Per germline, CDR1 MNHEY and CDR2 SMNVEV (reference sequence). DNA of the CDR3: TGTGCCAGCAGTCCCTTCGGGGCAGGGGGCGGACTTTATGGCTACACCTTC. Residues: CASSPFGAGGGLYGYTF.

J is TRBJ1-6 and V is TRBV5-1; D is undetermined. Germline V gene lookup returns CDR1 SGHRS and CDR2 YFSETQ. Deletions cut 7 bases from V and 6 bases from J, with 8 bases between. The CDR3 covers 12 residues. This CDR3 is CASRSSNSPLHF. The DNA for the CDR3 is TGCGCCAGCCGGTCTTCTAATTCACCCCTCCACTTT.

The J gene is TRBJ2-5, the V gene TRBV6-5, with D possibly being TRBD1 (5 bases). CDR1 and CDR2 from the germline V gene are MNHEY and SVGAGI. CDR3 length: 17 residues. V was clipped by 0 bases and J by 1 base, with 15 bases between them. As DNA, the CDR3 is TGTGCCAGCAGTTACTCGTCTTCAGGGTACCCCCAAGAGACCCAGTACTTC. This sequence encodes CASSYSSSGYPQETQYF.

The chain joins TRBV20-1 to TRBJ2-3, with D maybe TRBD1 (6 bases). The assigned J gene may be wrong: the sequence end matches TRBJ1-5 better. Germline CDR1 DFQATT, CDR2 SNEGSKA (reference sequence). The CDR3 contains 11 residues. CDR3 in amino acids: CSEGGRNTQHF. CDR3 coding DNA: TGCAGTGAGGGGGGCCGGAATACGCAGCATTTT.

As to this clonotype: Because the CDR3's place on the DNA is in doubt, the DNA is left out and the CDR3 is given as listed by TCRdb. The rearrangement uses TRBV2 and TRBJ2-1; the D call TRBD2 from the table was never checked on the DNA. With termini counted, the CDR3 has 13 amino acids. Germline CDR1 reads SNHLY; CDR2 reads FYNNEI. The CDR3: CASNLEREGEQFF.

The chain couples TRBV27 to TRBJ1-1; D unresolved. Between the trimmed V and J ends, which lost 2 bases and 1 base, there was a span of 5 bases. Germline V CDR1 and CDR2: MNHEY, SMNVEV (reference sequence). CDR3 length: 13 amino acids. CDR3 in amino acids: CASSLNTNTEAFF. CDR3 DNA: TGTGCCAGCAGTTTAAATACGAACACTGAAGCTTTCTTT.

The rearrangement joins TRBV7-9 to TRBJ2-3; 8 bases map to TRBD2. The V segment lost 5 bases and the J segment 6 bases; nucleotides outside the gene matches: 7. CDR1 is SEHNR, CDR2 FQNEAQ, per germline (reference sequence). The CDR3 runs 14 residues. The CDR3 sequence is CASSPGGAGDTQYF. The CDR3 DNA follows: TGTGCCAGCAGCCCGGGGGGGGCCGGGGATACGCAGTATTTT.

V is TRBV20-1 and J is TRBJ2-5; tentative D call: TRBD2 (6 bases). The CDR3 totals 13 residues. V was trimmed by 2 bases and J by 2 bases, leaving 9 bases between them. CDR1 is DFQATT and CDR2 is SNEGSKA in the germline V gene (reference sequence). The CDR3: CSARTGTQETQYF. The CDR3 DNA reads TGCAGTGCTAGAACCGGGACTCAAGAGACCCAGTACTTC.

DNA of the CDR3: TGTGCCAGCAGTGATCCACAGGGCGTGGAGACCCAGTACTTC. Its protein is CASSDPQGVETQYF. The chain carries TRBV25-1 and TRBJ2-5; tentative D call: TRBD1 (6 bases). V lost 3 bases and J lost 5, with 13 bases in between. The CDR3 is 14 amino acids. Germline CDR1 reads MGHDK; CDR2 reads SYGVNS.

The chain has TRBV9 and TRBJ2-2; 10 nucleotides align to TRBD2. CDR3 length equals 16 residues. V lost 0 bases to trimming and J lost 6 bases; unmatched junction nucleotides: 5. The germline CDR1 and CDR2 sequences are SGDLS and YYNGEE. CDR3 in amino acids: CASSVVIAGGPGELFF. CDR3 in DNA: TGTGCCAGCAGCGTAGTGATAGCGGGGGGTCCCGGGGAGCTGTTTTTT.

CDR3 in DNA: TGTGCCAGCAGCGTAGATGGGGATCGGCCCCAGCATTTT. It is translated as CASSVDGDRPQHF. This sequence joins TRBV9 and TRBJ1-5; D not resolved. From germline, CDR1 is SGDLS and CDR2 YYNGEE. CDR3 size: 13 residues. The V end lost 0 bases, the J end lost 9 bases, and 10 bases lay between the germline ends. Using reference TRBV9 and TRBJ1-5 for the parts outside the CDR3, the full variable domain is DSGVTQTPKHLITATGQRVTLRCSPRSGDLSVYWYQQSLDQGLQFLIQYYNGEERAKGNILERFSAQQFPDLHSELNLSSLELGDSALYFCASSVDGDRPQHFGDGTRLSIL.

This clonotype was observed once. V is TRBV28 and J is TRBJ1-4; D gene unclear. CDR3 length: 17 amino acids. Germline V gene data show CDR1 as MDHEN and CDR2 as SYDVKM. Trimming pared 5 bases from V and 4 bases from J, leaving 20 bases between. CDR3 sequence (DNA): TGTGCCAGCAGTCCGCTGACCTCCCGAAGAAGTAATGAAAAACTGTTTTTT. This sequence encodes CASSPLTSRRSNEKLFF. The whole variable domain, filled in from reference TRBV28 and TRBJ1-4, reads DVKVTQSSRYLVKRTGEKVFLECVQDMDHENMFWYRQDPGLGLRLIYFSYDVKMKEKGDIPEGYSVSREKKERFSLILESASTNQTSMYLCASSPLTSRRSNEKLFFGSGTQLSVL.

V and J are TRBV3-1 and TRBJ2-5; 7 bases line up with TRBD2. Per the germline V gene, CDR1 is LGHDT and CDR2 is YNNKEL (reference sequence). V shed 4 bases and J 1 base; nucleotides not matched to a gene: 6. The CDR3 covers 15 residues. The CDR3 region has the DNA TGTGCCAGCAGCCTCGTCGGGGGGACCCAAGAGACCCAGTACTTC. Encoded protein: CASSLVGGTQETQYF.

This rearrangement joins TRBV10-3 to TRBJ2-6; no firm D call. The CDR3 extends over 13 amino acids. Trimming cost V 9 bases and J 0 bases, with 6 bases left between them. The germline V gene encodes CDR1 ENHRY and CDR2 SYGVKD. The CDR3 protein is CAIRTSGANVLTF. CDR3 DNA sequence: TGTGCCATTCGGACCTCTGGGGCCAACGTCCTGACTTTC.

The V call is TRBV7-2, the J call TRBJ1-6; 10 bases map to TRBD1. Germline trimming cut 2 bases from V and 6 bases from J; bases unmatched to any gene: 4. Germline loops: CDR1 SGHTA, CDR2 FQGNSA. The length of the CDR3 is 16 residues. The CDR3: CASSLPGQGINSPLHF. The CDR3 region has the DNA TGTGCCAGCAGCTTACCGGGACAGGGGATTAATTCACCCCTCCACTTT.